The 6 T cell receptor beta chains in this list originate from one sample, sequenced in a study of control samples from healthy donors and cancer patients. Assay: immunoSEQ multiplex PCR; the TCRdb copy retains only in-frame clones and omits some. In the table there are about 84,000 clones, around 83% of which are singletons. The sample was PBMCs. The source of these receptors is a man aged 60 to 75 with head and neck cancer.

The chain recombines TRBV6-5 with TRBJ2-1, with 9 bases that match TRBD2. J lost 4 bases, V lost 5 bases, and 6 bases had no gene match. The CDR3 runs to 15 residues. Germline CDR1 reads MNHEY; CDR2 reads SVGAGI. The CDR3 reads CASSRLAGLYNEQFF. The CDR3 nucleotides are TGTGCCAGCAGTAGGCTAGCGGGACTGTACAATGAGCAGTTCTTC.

In this sample, this clone turned up a few times. V usage is TRBV7-6 and J usage is TRBJ1-3; TRBD1 agrees at 7 bases. The junction had 8 bases not matched to a gene; V was cut back by 3 bases and J by 0 bases. CDR1 and CDR2 from the germline V gene are SGHVS and FNYEAQ. This CDR3 has 17 amino acids. CDR3 DNA sequence: TGTGCCAGCAGCTTCGGGACAGCTACTTTCTCTGGAAACACCATATATTTT. This codes for CASSFGTATFSGNTIYF.

This chain links TRBV4-1 with TRBJ2-5; maybe TRBD1 (5 bases). V dropped 5 bases and J dropped 1 base, with 11 bases sitting between them. The CDR3 extends over 14 amino acids. Germline CDR1 is MGHRA and CDR2 is YSYEKL. Written as DNA, the CDR3 is TGCGCCAGCAGCGGGGCGGTGTTCCAAGAGACCCAGTACTTC. Its protein product is CASSGAVFQETQYF.

On this clone: Germline is not matched at one junction end, which may reflect a read error. The chain employs TRBV2 and TRBJ1-5, with 8 bases that match TRBD1. Germline CDR1 SNHLY, CDR2 FYNNEI. The CDR3 totals 13 residues. This chain's CDR3 is CASQGTGKQPQHF. DNA of the CDR3: TGTGCCAGCCAAGGGACAGGCAAACAGCCCCAGCATTTT.

The rearrangement links TRBV4-1 to TRBJ1-5; no firm D call. CDR1 MGHRA and CDR2 YSYEKL come from the germline V gene. The CDR3 is 15 residues long. The V and J ends lost 5 bases and 0 bases respectively, with 11 bases between them. The CDR3: CASSFGINSNQPQHF. Written as DNA, the CDR3 is TGCGCCAGCAGCTTCGGGATCAATAGCAATCAGCCCCAGCATTTT.

This sequence joins TRBV9 and TRBJ2-1; 8 bases are shared with TRBD2. The CDR3 loop spans 17 amino acids. Per the germline V gene, CDR1 is SGDLS and CDR2 is YYNGEE. V shed 3 bases, J shed 6 bases, and the junction held 14 bases outside the gene matches. The CDR3 region is CASSAPSGTSRPNEQFF. For the CDR3, the DNA is TGTGCCAGCAGCGCCCCCTCCGGGACTAGTCGGCCCAATGAGCAGTTCTTC.